This entry describes one TCR beta chain. The antigen remains undetermined. Germline V CDR1 and CDR2: MNHEY, SMNVEV (reference sequence). The length of the CDR3 is 17 residues. One entry per CDR3 protein, without DNA, is what TCRdb gives after re-calling the 5' RACE reads. The sample totals about 380,000 distinct CDR3 sequences. The sample originates from a study of T cells expressing NK-cell markers. Whole-study findings and limits: Of CD8+ T cells, roughly 1.0-7.0% belonged to dominant NKG2C+ clonotypes in six or seven donors.

Sequenced sample: blood T cells: a sorted CD56 or NKG2C T cell subset, CD4+ or CD8+ T cells, or bulk PBMC T cells (not recorded which). V gene TRBV27 combines with J gene TRBJ2-2; the D gene TCRdb calls, TRBD1, cannot be checked with no DNA. This TCR was recovered from a man aged 18-75 years in good health. CDR3 region: CASRTQGRISSTGELFF.